This T cell receptor beta chain was sequenced in a study of Graves' ophthalmopathy and Graves' hyperthyroidism. Points from the study as a whole: Most thyroid clonotypes with frequency above 0.001 were detected in blood too.

Amplified material comprised TCR beta CDR3 regions derived from RNA transcripts. HTBI-primed RT-PCR formed the first round, and a multiplex PCR formed the second. TCRdb reprocessed the multiplex PCR reads with MiXCR, giving one entry per CDR3 protein. The repertoire holds about 660,000 distinct CDR3 sequences, with roughly two fifths as singletons. This clonotype was detected ten times or more. Its antigen remains unknown. Germline V gene sequence: CDR1 SGHRS, CDR2 YFSETQ. Trimming cost V 4 bases and J 0 bases, with 8 bases left between them. The CDR3 is made up of 14 amino acids. The sequence derives from an adult man with Graves' ophthalmopathy. Sequencing used peripheral blood. The J gene is TRBJ1-5, the V gene TRBV5-1, with a possible D match to TRBD1 (5 bases). For the CDR3, the DNA is TGCGCCAGCAGCCTTACAGGTAGCAATCAGCCCCAGCATTTT. Protein: CASSLTGSNQPQHF.